Following are 9 T cell receptor beta chains from one sample sequenced in a study of Graves' ophthalmopathy and Graves' hyperthyroidism. The TCR beta CDR3 regions underwent amplification from RNA transcripts. The authors performed first-round RT-PCR with HTBI primers and then a second-round multiplex PCR. A single record per CDR3 protein comes from TCRdb applying MiXCR to the multiplex PCR reads. The sample yields approximately 640,000 distinct CDR3 sequences, roughly two fifths seen once. The sequenced sample was peripheral blood. These receptor sequences come from an adult man with Graves' ophthalmopathy.

This clonotype came up a few times. V usage is TRBV5-1 and J usage is TRBJ2-2, with D possibly TRBD2 on 6 matching bases. The V gene lost 3 bases and the J gene lost 7 bases, with 13 bases spanning the gap. The length of the CDR3 is 14 residues. Looked up from germline, CDR1 is SGHRS and CDR2 is YFSETQ. The CDR3 region has the DNA TGCGCCAGCAGCTCGCTAGCGACCTACGGGGAGCTGTTTTTT. Protein sequence: CASSSLATYGELFF.

On this clonotype: An end of the junction does not agree with germline; a read error may underlie this. The chain combines TRBV15 with TRBJ2-6; D perhaps matches TRBD2 (6 bases). The CDR3 runs 16 residues. The germline V gene encodes CDR1 LNHNV and CDR2 YYDKDF (reference sequence). The CDR3 region is CATSRADAGGANVLTF. The CDR3 nucleotides are TGTGCCACCAGCAGAGCGGATGCCGGAGGGGCTAACGTCCTGACTTTC. The whole variable domain, remainder taken from reference TRBV15 and TRBJ2-6, is DAMVIQNPRYQVTQFGKPVTLSCSQTLNHNVMYWYQQKSSQAPKLLFHYYDKDFNNEADTPDNFQSRRPNTSFCFLDIRSPGLGDTAMYLCATSRADAGGANVLTFGAGSRLTVL.

The chain is built from TRBV7-9 and TRBJ2-4; 8 nucleotides agree with TRBD1. CDR3 length: 16 amino acids. Germline CDR1 and CDR2: SEHNR and FQNEAQ (reference sequence). V shed 5 bases and J 0 bases; nucleotides not matched to a gene: 6. DNA of the CDR3: TGTGCCAGCAGCAAGGGACAGGAGGGAGCCAAAAACATTCAGTACTTC. Its translation is CASSKGQEGAKNIQYF.

This clonotype was detected a few times. The genes are TRBV5-4 and TRBJ1-1; D remains unclear. CDR1 SGHNT and CDR2 YYREEE come from the germline V gene (reference sequence). The CDR3 totals 13 residues. V was cut by 2 bases and J by 6 bases, with 11 bases left in between. The CDR3: CASSLLARAEAFF. The CDR3 coding sequence is TGTGCCAGCAGCTTACTTGCCAGAGCTGAAGCTTTCTTT.

The chain links TRBV19 to TRBJ2-7, with 11 bases aligning to TRBD2. Germline assignment: CDR1 LNHDA and CDR2 SQIVND (reference sequence). The V gene end was trimmed by 3 bases and the J gene end by 5 bases; junction bases not matched to a gene: 12. The CDR3 is 17 amino acids. The CDR3 nucleotides are TGTGCCAGTAGTATGGAGGTGACTAGCGGGGTATCCCACGAGCAGTACTTC. Protein sequence: CASSMEVTSGVSHEQYF.

Notes on this clonotype: One junction end does not reproduce the germline sequence, and a read error may be involved. The chain has TRBV2 and TRBJ2-7; D might be TRBD1 or TRBD2, each matching 5 bases. The CDR3 runs to 10 residues. The V gene's germline CDR1 is SNHLY and CDR2 FYNNEI. The CDR3 loop is CASSPGTPLF. The CDR3 coding sequence is TGTGCCAGCTCCCCGGGGACCCCCCTTTTC. The whole variable domain, filled in from reference TRBV2 and TRBJ2-7, reads EPEVTQTPSHQVTQMGQEVILRCVPISNHLYFYWYRQILGQKVEFLVSFYNNEISEKSEIFDDQFSVERPDGSNFTLKIRSTKLEDSAMYFCASSPGTPLFGPGTRLTVT.

This clonotype appeared many times. The chain has TRBV24-1 and TRBJ1-2, with unresolved D. Germline CDR1 reads KGHDR; CDR2 reads SFDVKD. V lost 4 bases to trimming and J lost 7 bases, with 9 bases between them. CDR3 size: 12 residues. Written as DNA, the CDR3 is TGTGCCACCAGTGAGCTAAGAGGTGGCTACACCTTC. This gives the protein CATSELRGGYTF.

This clonotype showed up many times. The V call is TRBV10-3, the J call TRBJ1-2; unclear D gene. This CDR3 has 15 amino acids. Germline lookup yields CDR1 ENHRY and CDR2 SYGVKD. Trimming left V 10 bases short and J 2 bases short, with 20 bases between. The CDR3 DNA sequence: TGTGCCAGCAGAAGCGACCGAAGTTTCAACTATGGCTACACCTTC. Translated: CASRSDRSFNYGYTF.

This clonotype was seen a handful of times. The J gene is TRBJ1-2, the V gene TRBV7-9, with D possibly matching TRBD1 (5 bases). Trimming removed 5 bases at V and 5 bases at J, with 24 bases between. The V gene's germline CDR1 is SEHNR and CDR2 FQNEAQ (reference sequence). This CDR3 has 17 residues. The CDR3 reads CASSQDGPTLGAYGYTF. The CDR3 DNA sequence: TGTGCCAGCAGCCAAGATGGGCCGACTTTAGGGGCTTATGGCTACACCTTC.